This T cell receptor beta chain came from a study of blood T cell repertoires in COVID-19. About the research overall: The United States, Italy and Spain supplied acute and convalescent COVID-19 samples. From T cells, B-cell-depleted T cells, or PBMCs came the material, which was cDNA or gDNA.

Assay used: immunoSEQ multiplex PCR; TCRdb lists only in-frame clones, some missing. The sample has about 100,000 clones, about nine tenths seen once; the top ten hold roughly 2.1%. Seattle patient enrollment occurred during active infection, with longitudinal follow-up thereafter. This CDR3 has 15 amino acids. From germline, CDR1 is SGHRS and CDR2 YFSETQ. V was clipped by 5 bases and J by 3 bases, with 17 bases between them. This clone was seen once. This clonotype originated in a woman aged 45-65 years with COVID-19, enrolled during active disease. Source material: peripheral blood. The V gene is TRBV5-1, the J gene TRBJ1-1, with unresolved D. CDR3 nucleotides: TGCGCCAGCAGAAAAAACAACAACCCTTACACTGAAGCTTTCTTT. Amino acid sequence: CASRKNNNPYTEAFF.